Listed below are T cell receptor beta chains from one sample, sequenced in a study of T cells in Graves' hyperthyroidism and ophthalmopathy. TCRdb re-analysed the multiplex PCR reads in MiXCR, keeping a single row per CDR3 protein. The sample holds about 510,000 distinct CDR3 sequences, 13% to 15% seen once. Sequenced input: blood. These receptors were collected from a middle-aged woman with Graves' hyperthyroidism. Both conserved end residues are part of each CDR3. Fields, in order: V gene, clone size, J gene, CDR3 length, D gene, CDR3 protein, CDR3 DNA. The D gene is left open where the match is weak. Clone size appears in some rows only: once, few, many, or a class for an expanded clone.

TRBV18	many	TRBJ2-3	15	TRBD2	CASSPVVAGVDTQYF	TGTGCCAGCTCACCGGTCGTAGCGGGAGTGGATACGCAGTATTTT
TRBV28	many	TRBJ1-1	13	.	CASSRRSDTEAFF	TGTGCCAGCAGTCGGAGATCGGACACTGAAGCTTTCTTT
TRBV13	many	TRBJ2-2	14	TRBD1	CASSLGQGMGELFF	TGTGCCAGCAGCCTGGGACAGGGGATGGGGGAGCTGTTTTTT
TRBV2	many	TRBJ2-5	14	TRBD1	CASSEGQGAETQYF	TGTGCCAGCAGTGAAGGACAGGGGGCAGAGACCCAGTACTTC
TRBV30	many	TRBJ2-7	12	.	CAWSIRTYEQYF	TGTGCCTGGAGTATTCGAACCTACGAGCAGTACTTC
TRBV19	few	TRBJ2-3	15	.	CASSRGAGNSDTQYF	TGTGCCAGTAGTCGAGGGGCGGGAAACTCAGATACGCAGTATTTT
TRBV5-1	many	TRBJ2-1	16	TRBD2	CASSGTSGISYNEQFF	TGCGCCAGCAGCGGGACTAGCGGTATATCCTACAATGAGCAGTTCTTC
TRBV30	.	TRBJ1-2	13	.	CAWSVARNHGYTF	TGTGCCTGGAGTGTAGCCCGAAACCATGGCTACACCTTC
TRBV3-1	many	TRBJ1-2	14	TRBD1	CASSRTGRDYGYTF	TGTGCCAGCAGCCGGACAGGGCGGGACTATGGCTACACCTTC
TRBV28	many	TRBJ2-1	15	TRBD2	CASSPKLAGANEQFF	TGTGCCAGCAGCCCCAAACTAGCGGGAGCGAATGAGCAGTTCTTC
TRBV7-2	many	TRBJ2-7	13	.	CASLMDGTYEQYF	TGTGCCAGCCTGATGGACGGCACCTACGAGCAGTACTTC
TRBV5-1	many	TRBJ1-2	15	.	CASSFNGAENYGYTF	TGCGCCAGCAGCTTCAACGGGGCGGAGAACTATGGCTACACCTTC
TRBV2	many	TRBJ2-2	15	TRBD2	CASSLAGDHTGELFF	TGTGCCAGCAGTCTAGCGGGAGACCACACCGGGGAGCTGTTTTTT
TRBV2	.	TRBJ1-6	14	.	CASKGESYNSPLHF	TGTGCCAGCAAGGGGGAGTCCTATAATTCACCCCTCCACTTT